This T cell receptor (beta chain) was captured by sequencing in a study of T cell responses to AZD1222 COVID-19 vaccine. Findings and limits, study-wide: Spike-specific TCR breadth and depth were elevated following two AZD1222 doses. The donors showed a predominance of white British ancestry and of females, with possible underestimation of clonal diversity. CD4 TCRs linked to vaccination spanned spike, dominating at 160-218 and 743-854. Sampling that yielded the repertoires occurred only after the peak T cell response.

The data were produced by immunoSEQ multiplex PCR, yet TCRdb's version contains in-frame clones alone and is incomplete. The repertoire includes around 140,000 clones, 91% of them detected once, and 1.5% to 2% sits in the top ten. This CDR3 region has 14 residues. CDR1 is MDHEN, CDR2 SYDVKM, per germline. V gave up 6 bases and J gave up 5 bases; unmatched junction bases: 4. Concerning this clone itself: Its specificity is not known.

The material was peripheral blood, obtained 28 days after the second AZD1222 dose. This rearrangement joins TRBV28 to TRBJ1-4, with 9 bases fitting TRBD1. This TCR derives from an adult who received the AZD1222 COVID-19 vaccine. In DNA, the CDR3 is TGTGCCAGCAGCCCGACAGGGGGGAATGAAAAACTGTTTTTT. It yields the protein CASSPTGGNEKLFF.